There are many counts of the clone carrying this TCR beta chain. The sample originates from a study of T-cell memory formation after mild COVID-19. TCRalpha and TCRbeta libraries used 5'RACE with constant-segment primers and UMIs. TCRdb independently ran MiXCR on the 5' RACE reads; one entry per CDR3 protein. Of 280,000 or so distinct CDR3 sequences in the sample, 8% to 10% are singletons; the top ten hold approximately 23%. The CDR3 covers 14 residues. V was clipped by 8 bases and J by 0 bases, with 12 bases between them. Germline V CDR1 and CDR2: SEHNR, FQNEAQ (reference sequence). The source of this sequence is a young man who had mild COVID-19 (a few samples of this study predate the infection). Cell type and time point are not known. Material for sequencing was PBMCs or a T cell subset sorted from them (not recorded which). This chain uses TRBV7-9 with TRBJ2-3; unclear D gene. The CDR3 loop is CASGPTISTDTQYF. The CDR3 nucleotides are TGTGCCAGCGGCCCGACGATCAGCACAGATACGCAGTATTTT.